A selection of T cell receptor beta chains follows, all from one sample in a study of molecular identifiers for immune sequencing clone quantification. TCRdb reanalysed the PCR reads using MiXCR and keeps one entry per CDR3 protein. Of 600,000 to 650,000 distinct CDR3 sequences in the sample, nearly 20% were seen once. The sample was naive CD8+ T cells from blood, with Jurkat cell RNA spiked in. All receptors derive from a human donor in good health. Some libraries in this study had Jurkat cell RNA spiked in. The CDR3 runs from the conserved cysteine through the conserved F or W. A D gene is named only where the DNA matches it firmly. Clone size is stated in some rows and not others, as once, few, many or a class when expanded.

cdr3_nt: TGCGCCAGCAGCCAGGTGACAGGGGGCTATGACGAGCAGTACTTC; cdr3_aa: CASSQVTGGYDEQYF; clone_size: NA; d_call: TRBD1; j_call: TRBJ2-7; v_call: TRBV4-3
cdr3_nt: TGTGCCAGCAGTTACAGGACCCCGGTGGGGACCGGGGAGCTGTTTTTT; cdr3_aa: CASSYRTPVGTGELFF; clone_size: many; d_call: NA; j_call: TRBJ2-2; v_call: TRBV6-5
cdr3_nt: TGCAGTACAATGGGACAGACTTTACTTAACACTGAAGCTTTCTTT; cdr3_aa: CSTMGQTLLNTEAFF; clone_size: NA; d_call: TRBD1; j_call: TRBJ1-1; v_call: TRBV20-1
cdr3_nt: TGTGCCAGCAGCTCCAGGGGCGCCGGGGAGCTGTTTTTT; cdr3_aa: CASSSRGAGELFF; clone_size: many; d_call: NA; j_call: TRBJ2-2; v_call: TRBV5-4
cdr3_nt: TGCAGCGTTGTGCTAGCGGGGGTACACTACGAGCAGTACTTC; cdr3_aa: CSVVLAGVHYEQYF; clone_size: many; d_call: TRBD2; j_call: TRBJ2-7; v_call: TRBV29-1
cdr3_nt: TGCAGCGTTGAAGAACTAGGGGGGGAGACCCAGTACTTC; cdr3_aa: CSVEELGGETQYF; clone_size: few; d_call: NA; j_call: TRBJ2-5; v_call: TRBV29-1
cdr3_nt: TGCGCCAGCAGCTCGGACATTGGGAGCTACAATGAGCAGTTCTTC; cdr3_aa: CASSSDIGSYNEQFF; clone_size: NA; d_call: NA; j_call: TRBJ2-1; v_call: TRBV5-1
cdr3_nt: TGTGCCAGCAGTGAATGGAGGGACAGGGGGACCTACGAGCAGTACTTC; cdr3_aa: CASSEWRDRGTYEQYF; clone_size: many; d_call: TRBD1; j_call: TRBJ2-7; v_call: TRBV25-1
cdr3_nt: TGCGCCAGCAGCCAAGATCCGGGGTTAATCTACAATGAGCAGTTCTTC; cdr3_aa: CASSQDPGLIYNEQFF; clone_size: many; d_call: NA; j_call: TRBJ2-1; v_call: TRBV4-3
cdr3_nt: TGTGCCATCAGTGAAGTCGGGACAGGGGGGATCTACGAGCAGTACTTC; cdr3_aa: CAISEVGTGGIYEQYF; clone_size: NA; d_call: TRBD1; j_call: TRBJ2-7; v_call: TRBV10-3
cdr3_nt: TGTGCCAGCAGAATCTACAGGGCCTTGGATTACGAGCAGTACTTC; cdr3_aa: CASRIYRALDYEQYF; clone_size: NA; d_call: NA; j_call: TRBJ2-7; v_call: TRBV2
cdr3_nt: TGTGCCAGCAGCTTTGGCAACGACTGGACAGCACAGACGAATCAGCCCCAGCATTTT; cdr3_aa: CASSFGNDWTAQTNQPQHF; clone_size: once; d_call: NA; j_call: TRBJ1-5; v_call: TRBV7-9
cdr3_nt: TGTGCCAGCAGCCAAAGAGGATCCGAGACCCAGTACTTC; cdr3_aa: CASSQRGSETQYF; clone_size: many; d_call: NA; j_call: TRBJ2-5; v_call: TRBV14
cdr3_nt: TGTGCCAGCTCCGGACAGGGAGGGAGCAATCAGCCCCAGCATTTT; cdr3_aa: CASSGQGGSNQPQHF; clone_size: few; d_call: TRBD1; j_call: TRBJ1-5; v_call: TRBV19
cdr3_nt: TGTGCCAGCAGTTTATCGATTCGGTCCGAGTATGGCTACACCTTC; cdr3_aa: CASSLSIRSEYGYTF; clone_size: few; d_call: NA; j_call: TRBJ1-2; v_call: TRBV27